The 9 T cell receptor beta chains in this list originate from one sample, sequenced in a study of T cell repertoires in cytomegalovirus infection. For these receptors, no antigen is known. TCRdb used MiXCR to reprocess the reads, holding one entry per CDR3 protein. The sample consists of around 540,000 distinct CDR3 sequences, 30% to 40% of them appearing once. The specimen was cultured PBMCs, collected from culture after CMV antigen stimulation. The source of these receptors is a human donor in good health (CMV status not recorded). Some clones in this sample may be carry-over from other donors' samples.

This clonotype was seen a single time. The chain employs TRBV27 and TRBJ2-7, with TRBD2 as a possible D gene (6 bases). Trimming stripped 5 bases from V and 2 bases from J, with 16 bases between. The CDR3 is made up of 15 amino acids. The germline CDR1 and CDR2 sequences are MNHEY and SMNVEV (reference sequence). CDR3 nucleotides: TGTGCCAGCAGTCAGCTTAGCGGAGTCCCCTACGAGCAGTACTTC. This sequence encodes CASSQLSGVPYEQYF.

This clonotype was found a few times. The chain uses TRBV20-1 and TRBJ2-3, with a weak D call TRBD2 (6 bases). From germline, CDR1 is DFQATT and CDR2 SNEGSKA (reference sequence). V was cut by 6 bases and J by 4 bases, with 14 bases left in between. CDR3 size: 13 residues. The CDR3 loop reads CSAPGVEADTQYF. In nucleotides, the CDR3 is TGCAGTGCCCCGGGGGTTGAAGCAGATACGCAGTATTTT.

This clonotype was observed a handful of times. V gene TRBV7-2 combines with J gene TRBJ1-6; 10 positions agree with TRBD1. The ends lost 1 base at V and 9 bases at J; junction bases unmatched: 3. Germline V CDR1 and CDR2: SGHTA, FQGNSA. This CDR3 has 15 amino acids. The CDR3 DNA is TGTGCCAGCAGCTTAGGACAGGGGGCAACTTCACCCCTCCACTTT. This gives the protein CASSLGQGATSPLHF.

The V and J genes are TRBV4-1 and TRBJ1-6; TRBD1 matches at 9 bases. The CDR3 has 15 amino acids. V gave up 4 bases and J gave up 7 bases; unmatched junction bases: 5. CDR1 and CDR2 (germline): MGHRA, YSYEKL. The CDR3 here is CASSPTGGANSPLHF. Here the CDR3 DNA reads TGCGCCAGCAGCCCTACAGGGGGCGCGAATTCACCCCTCCACTTT.

This clonotype was detected only a few times. The gene calls are TRBV12-3 or TRBV12-4 and TRBJ1-2; 9 bases map to TRBD1. V shed 6 bases and J 0 bases; nucleotides not matched to a gene: 5. The CDR3 is 15 residues long. The CDR3 is CASRSRDRANYGYTF. The CDR3 nucleotides are TGTGCCAGCAGAAGCCGGGACAGGGCTAACTATGGCTACACCTTC.

This clonotype was counted ten times or more. The chain uses TRBV7-2 and TRBJ2-2; 10 bases are shared with TRBD2. The CDR3 totals 17 residues. The germline V gene encodes CDR1 SGHTA and CDR2 FQGNSA. Trimming removed 2 bases from V and 4 bases from J; junction bases left unmatched: 7. The CDR3, as DNA: TGTGCCAGCAGCTTATATGTAGCTAGCGGGAGCACCGGGGAGCTGTTTTTT. Protein product: CASSLYVASGSTGELFF.

At least ten counts were recorded for this clonotype. The chain's CDR3 is CASSLTWASGRGNEQFF. The CDR3 bases are TGTGCCAGCAGCTTAACGTGGGCTAGCGGGAGAGGGAATGAGCAGTTCTTC. The V gene is TRBV7-6, the J gene TRBJ2-1, with 10 bases lining up with TRBD2. The length of the CDR3 is 17 residues. Germline V lookup: CDR1 SGHVS, CDR2 FNYEAQ. J lost 7 bases, V lost 2 bases, and 11 bases had no gene match.

In this sample, this clonotype turned up many times. The rearrangement uses TRBV6-1 and TRBJ2-2, with TRBD2 matching over 8 bases. The CDR3 contains 14 residues. The junction had 2 bases not matched to a gene; V was cut back by 7 bases and J by 1 base. The germline gives CDR1 MNHNS, CDR2 SASEGT. The CDR3 nucleotides read TGTGCCAGCAAAAGCGGGAGGAACACCGGGGAGCTGTTTTTT. It encodes CASKSGRNTGELFF.

This chain joins TRBV6-2 or TRBV6-3 and TRBJ1-2; D gene unclear. There are 15 residues in the CDR3. Germline V CDR1 and CDR2: MNHEY, SVGEGT. Trimming took off 5 bases at V and 2 bases at J, with 15 bases between the two ends. CDR3 in amino acids: CASSRPGQRNYGYTF. Here the CDR3 DNA reads TGTGCCAGCAGTAGACCCGGGCAGCGCAACTATGGCTACACCTTC.